Here is one T cell receptor beta chain with its context. Antigen unknown. The PCR employed 60 Vbeta primers together with 13 Jbeta primers. The assay was immunoSEQ multiplex PCR, and TCRdb's table has in-frame clones only and misses some. The sample yields 150,000 to 200,000 clones, 80% to 85% seen once. After removal of 8 bases from V and 6 bases from J, the junction contained 13 bases not matched to a gene. The CDR3 contains 15 residues. CDR1 is MNHEY, CDR2 SVGAGI, per germline. The source of the sample is a study of cytomegalovirus exposure and HLA in healthy donors. Overall study: Within the Caucasian-associated ancestry cluster were around 81% of the approximately 390 genotyped donors.

Whole-study results and caveats: Beyond CMV serostatus, there was no information to go on about immune exposure. Some V segments could not be told apart, so they were left out, TRBV6-2 and TRBV6-3 among them. Several of the most significant clusters appeared linked to common viral pathogens, based on a later analysis.

This sequence was found in a woman aged 40 to 50 in good health and CMV-seronegative. The V gene is TRBV6-5, the J gene TRBJ2-1; TRBD1 matches 7 bases. What was sequenced was PBMCs. CDR3 amino acids: CASGGQKRVGNEQFF. In DNA form, the CDR3 reads TGTGCCAGCGGGGGACAGAAAAGGGTCGGCAATGAGCAGTTCTTC.